These T cell receptor beta chains were read from a single sample in a study of response to subunit inactivated influenza vaccine. TCRdb re-called the RT-PCR reads with MiXCR, one entry per CDR3 protein. In the table there are hundreds of thousands of distinct CDR3 sequences, over 9.5% of which are singletons. Sequences were derived from PBMCs from blood, sampled on the day of vaccination. Source of these receptors: a man aged 50 to 59 who received an inactivated influenza vaccine. Each CDR3 is given with its conserved first and last residue. Fields, in order: D gene, clone size, V gene, J gene, CDR3 protein, CDR3 DNA. The D gene is left open where the match is weak. Not all rows give a size; the values are once, few, many and, for expanded clones, a class.

>TRBD1|NA|TRBV20-1|TRBJ2-7
CSAPQGADEQYF
TGCAGTGCTCCGCAGGGGGCGGACGAGCAGTACTTC
>NA|NA|TRBV6-1|TRBJ2-2
CASSQTRSPGTGELFF
TGTGCCAGCAGCCAGACACGCTCCCCGGGCACCGGGGAGCTGTTTTTT
>NA|many|TRBV7-2|TRBJ2-3
CASSLRDPPDTQYF
TGTGCCAGCAGCTTAAGGGACCCACCAGATACGCAGTATTTT
>NA|NA|TRBV6-1|TRBJ1-5
CASSESVHRNQPQHF
TGTGCCAGCAGTGAATCGGTCCACCGCAATCAGCCCCAGCATTTT
>NA|NA|TRBV19|TRBJ2-1
CASMFGVAGRNEQFF
TGTGCCAGTATGTTTGGAGTGGCGGGTCGCAATGAGCAGTTCTTC
>TRBD2|few|TRBV5-6|TRBJ2-5
CASSQSFAGVAETQYF
TGTGCCAGCAGTCAGTCCTTTGCGGGAGTGGCTGAGACCCAGTACTTC
>NA|NA|TRBV29-1|TRBJ2-1
CSANPSERPNEQFF
TGCAGCGCAAACCCCTCGGAAAGACCGAATGAGCAGTTCTTC
>TRBD2|few|TRBV18|TRBJ2-1
CASSPGAGLAGVTYNEQFF
TGTGCCAGCTCACCGGGTGCGGGACTAGCTGGAGTAACGTACAATGAGCAGTTCTTC
>NA|NA|TRBV5-1|TRBJ2-7
CASSLADSQLSYEQYF
TGCGCCAGCAGCTTGGCCGACAGCCAACTCTCCTACGAGCAGTACTTC
>NA|once|TRBV28|TRBJ2-7
CASSPADRPSIISYEEYF
TGTGCCAGCAGCCCCGCTGACCGCCCCTCAATAATATCCTACGAGGAGTACTTC
>NA|NA|TRBV4-3|TRBJ1-5
CASSQDGNPNQPQHF
TGCGCCAGCAGCCAAGATGGGAACCCCAATCAGCCCCAGCATTTT
>TRBD1|few|TRBV2|TRBJ1-1
CASLGQGSEAFF
TGTGCCAGCTTGGGACAGGGGTCTGAAGCTTTCTTT
>NA|NA|TRBV12-3/TRBV12-4|TRBJ1-2
CASSLMRANYGYTF
TGTGCCAGCAGTTTAATGAGAGCCAACTATGGCTACACCTTC
>NA|few|TRBV6-2/TRBV6-3|TRBJ2-7
CASSYSGEAQYF
TGTGCCAGCAGTTACTCAGGGGAGGCGCAGTACTTC
>NA|many|TRBV5-1|TRBJ2-1
CASSIQGGEQFF
TGCGCCAGCAGCATACAGGGAGGTGAGCAGTTCTTC
>NA|NA|TRBV27|TRBJ1-5
CASSFLGVSQPQHF
TGTGCCAGCAGTTTCCTCGGTGTCAGCCAGCCCCAGCATTTT
>NA|NA|TRBV20-1|TRBJ1-6
CSARDGRKGGLYNSPLHF
TGCAGTGCTAGAGATGGGAGGAAGGGGGGCCTCTATAATTCACCCCTCCACTTT
>TRBD1|NA|TRBV3-1|TRBJ1-6
CASSQADRNSPLHF
TGTGCCAGCAGCCAAGCGGACAGGAATTCACCCCTCCACTTT
>NA|few|TRBV28|TRBJ2-7
CASSLGGGIYEQYF
TGTGCCAGCAGTTTAGGTGGCGGTATCTACGAGCAGTACTTC
>NA|NA|TRBV6-1|TRBJ2-2
CASSTLRSNTGELFF
TGTGCCAGCAGTACGTTGCGGAGCAACACCGGGGAGCTGTTTTTT
>TRBD1|NA|TRBV11-2|TRBJ1-1
CASSRRTGETEAFF
TGTGCCAGCAGTCGCAGGACAGGTGAGACTGAAGCTTTCTTT
>NA|few|TRBV12-3/TRBV12-4|TRBJ2-7
CASSRGAVYEQYF
TGTGCCAGCAGTCGGGGGGCCGTCTACGAGCAGTACTTC
>TRBD2|NA|TRBV12-3/TRBV12-4|TRBJ2-5
CASSPTPGRAQETQYF
TGTGCCAGCAGTCCCACCCCCGGGAGGGCCCAAGAGACCCAGTACTTC
>NA|many|TRBV6-2/TRBV6-3|TRBJ2-1
CASKGVLAISSYNEQFF
TGTGCCAGCAAAGGGGTTCTAGCGATTAGCTCCTACAATGAGCAGTTCTTC
>NA|few|TRBV7-2|TRBJ2-3
CASSLGLGDTQYF
TGTGCCAGCAGCTTAGGGCTGGGAGATACGCAGTATTTT
>NA|few|TRBV7-9|TRBJ2-7
CASSPRFGPSYEQYF
TGTGCCAGCAGCCCCCGGTTTGGGCCGTCCTACGAGCAGTACTTC
>NA|NA|TRBV5-1|TRBJ1-2
CASSWDPAYGYTF
TGCGCCAGCAGCTGGGACCCGGCCTATGGCTACACCTTC
>NA|many|TRBV4-2|TRBJ2-2
CASSQGRGAHTGELFF
TGTGCCAGCAGCCAGGGCAGGGGCGCACACACCGGGGAGCTGTTTTTT
>TRBD2|NA|TRBV7-8|TRBJ2-1
CASSETSGYYNEQFF
TGTGCCAGCAGCGAGACTAGCGGGTACTACAATGAGCAGTTCTTC
>NA|few|TRBV6-1|TRBJ1-5
CASSILRQSDQHF
TGTGCCAGCAGTATCCTCCGACAGTCGGACCAGCATTTT
>NA|few|TRBV4-3|TRBJ2-7
CASSQASGAYEQYF
TGCGCCAGCAGCCAAGCCTCGGGAGCCTACGAGCAGTACTTC
>NA|many|TRBV5-6|TRBJ2-5
CASSLRLGSGGETQYF
TGTGCCAGCAGCTTGCGTCTGGGCTCCGGAGGAGAGACCCAGTACTTC
>NA|many|TRBV2|TRBJ2-5
CASTLGGMIQETQYF
TGTGCCAGCACTCTAGGAGGGATGATTCAAGAGACCCAGTACTTC
>NA|few|TRBV5-1|TRBJ2-7
CASSLDMLVGEQYF
TGCGCCAGCAGCTTGGACATGTTGGTCGGTGAGCAGTACTTC
>TRBD2|many|TRBV3-1|TRBJ2-7
CASSPSSGSSYEQYF
TGTGCCAGCAGCCCCTCTAGCGGTAGCTCCTACGAGCAGTACTTC
>NA|many|TRBV7-8|TRBJ2-7
CASSFPNRTATGFEQYF
TGTGCCAGCAGCTTTCCAAACCGGACAGCCACGGGTTTCGAGCAGTACTTC
>NA|many|TRBV6-2/TRBV6-3|TRBJ2-1
CASSKSVGGRRNEQFF
TGTGCCAGCAGTAAAAGTGTCGGGGGAAGACGCAATGAGCAGTTCTTC
>NA|many|TRBV12-3/TRBV12-4|TRBJ1-1
CASSLGGAEAFF
TGTGCCAGCAGTTTAGGGGGGGCTGAAGCTTTCTTT
>TRBD2|NA|TRBV4-2|TRBJ2-1
CASSQRPLAGRREQFF
TGTGCCAGCAGCCAAAGGCCACTAGCGGGGCGGCGGGAGCAGTTCTTC
>NA|few|TRBV15|TRBJ2-7
CATSTIRDPFRQYF
TGTGCCACCAGCACGATCCGGGACCCCTTCCGGCAGTACTTC
>NA|NA|TRBV11-2|TRBJ2-7
CASGIGRVEQYF
TGTGCCAGCGGGATTGGAAGGGTCGAGCAGTACTTC
>NA|few|TRBV7-2|TRBJ2-7
CASSSRTTSEQYF
TGTGCCAGCAGCTCTCGGACGACCAGCGAGCAGTACTTC
>NA|many|TRBV27|TRBJ2-1
CASSLPPFGAFNEQFF
TGTGCCAGCAGCCTCCCCCCCTTCGGTGCGTTCAATGAGCAGTTCTTC
>TRBD2|NA|TRBV25-1|TRBJ2-3
CASSNGALAVDTQYF
TGTGCCAGCAGTAACGGAGCGCTAGCGGTAGATACGCAGTATTTT
>TRBD1|NA|TRBV12-3/TRBV12-4|TRBJ1-1
CASRITNSGGKDTEAFF
TGTGCCAGCAGAATTACCAACTCAGGGGGTAAAGACACTGAAGCTTTCTTT
>TRBD1|many|TRBV29-1|TRBJ2-2
CSVDAQGDTGELFF
TGCAGCGTTGACGCACAGGGGGACACCGGGGAGCTGTTTTTT
>NA|NA|TRBV5-1|TRBJ2-3
CASSLGYPGTDTQYF
TGCGCCAGCAGCTTGGGCTACCCGGGCACAGATACGCAGTATTTT
>TRBD1|many|TRBV29-1|TRBJ1-1
CSATFRDRVMNTEAFF
TGCAGCGCCACATTCCGGGACAGGGTCATGAACACTGAAGCTTTCTTT
>TRBD1|NA|TRBV12-3/TRBV12-4|TRBJ1-1
CASSGTGGGLDTEAFF
TGTGCCAGCAGTGGGACAGGGGGGGGCCTGGACACTGAAGCTTTCTTT
>TRBD1|few|TRBV20-1|TRBJ2-7
CSVTRTGGNEQYF
TGCAGTGTTACTCGGACAGGAGGCAACGAGCAGTACTTC
>NA|few|TRBV12-3/TRBV12-4|TRBJ2-5
CASSSTGDGETQYF
TGTGCCAGCAGTTCGACAGGAGACGGAGAGACCCAGTACTTC
>TRBD1|few|TRBV7-8|TRBJ2-4
CASSPGQGVSKNIQYF
TGTGCCAGCAGCCCAGGACAGGGGGTATCCAAAAACATTCAGTACTTC
>NA|NA|TRBV18|TRBJ2-2
CASSPLPPTGANTGELFF
TGTGCCAGCTCACCCCTTCCACCGACAGGCGCGAACACCGGGGAGCTGTTTTTT